The T cell receptor (beta chain) described here comes from a study of cytomegalovirus exposure and HLA in healthy donors. V shed 2 bases and J shed 5 bases, with 16 bases lying between them. This CDR3 contains 15 residues. Germline CDR1 reads MNHEY; CDR2 reads SVGAGI. The study ran its PCR with 60 Vbeta and 13 Jbeta primers. Sequencing used immunoSEQ multiplex PCR; TCRdb keeps in-frame clones, though not all of them. The sample lists under 150,000 clones, less than 85% seen once, with 6.8% in the top ten. This TCR derives from a man aged 35-49 years in good health and CMV-seropositive. The chain couples TRBV6-5 to TRBJ2-7; D remains unclear. The sample taken for sequencing was PBMCs. This CDR3 is CASSYHHTPRDEQYF. In DNA, the CDR3 is TGTGCCAGCAGTTACCACCACACTCCACGGGACGAGCAGTACTTC.